One and the same sample provided the 22 T cell receptor beta chains below, sequenced in a study of T-cell reconstitution after alpha-beta-depleted transplantation in children. Unique molecular identifiers were incorporated into the prepared TCRbeta library. MiXCR, run by TCRdb on the PCR reads, gives a single entry per CDR3 protein. The sample holds a few hundred thousand distinct CDR3 sequences, over 25% seen once. Sequenced here: PBMCs, sampled before TCRalphabeta/CD19-depleted stem cell transplant. These receptors originate from a boy in the first two years of life with Wiskott-Aldrich syndrome, due to receive a stem cell transplant.

V and J are TRBV10-3 and TRBJ2-3; D perhaps matches TRBD1 (5 bases). V was cut by 3 bases and J by 1 base, with 11 bases left in between. CDR1 is ENHRY and CDR2 is SYGVKD in the germline V gene. The CDR3 is 15 residues long. The CDR3 nucleotides are TGTGCCATCAGTGAACAGGCAGCCGGCACAGATACGCAGTATTTT. Translating gives CAISEQAAGTDTQYF.

This chain joins TRBV6-1 and TRBJ1-1; D gene ambiguous. V was pared by 4 bases and J by 6 bases, with 21 bases between. CDR1 and CDR2 from the germline V gene are MNHNS and SASEGT. There are 16 residues in the CDR3. The DNA for the CDR3 is TGTGCCAGCAGTGGTCGGACGGTAGTCAGCGGCCCTGAAGCTTTCTTT. Translating it yields CASSGRTVVSGPEAFF.

This clonotype was found a few times. The CDR3 nucleotides read TGTGCCAGCAGTATGGGTGGAAACACCATATATTTT. This translates into CASSMGGNTIYF. The rearrangement uses TRBV5-5 and TRBJ1-3, with D unresolved. Trimming shortened V by 5 bases and J by 3 bases, and 6 bases separated the two germline ends. Germline lookup yields CDR1 SGHKS and CDR2 YYEKEE (reference sequence). The CDR3 length is 12 residues.

The chain couples TRBV7-8 to TRBJ2-4; 10 nucleotides align to TRBD1. Germline lookup yields CDR1 SGHVS and CDR2 FQNEAQ. The V and J ends lost 5 bases and 0 bases, in that order; junction bases with no gene match: 4. The CDR3 loop spans 16 amino acids. The CDR3 region has the DNA TGTGCCAGCAGCCCCCGGGACAGGGGAGCCAAAAACATTCAGTACTTC. Its translation is CASSPRDRGAKNIQYF.

This clonotype was counted only a few times. J is TRBJ1-3 and V is TRBV18; maybe TRBD1 (5 bases). Trimming took off 3 bases at V and 4 bases at J, with 13 bases between the two ends. The CDR3 is made up of 15 amino acids. Germline loops: CDR1 KGHSH, CDR2 LQKENI. CDR3 in amino acids: CASSPTVLVGNTIYF. In DNA form, the CDR3 reads TGTGCCAGCTCACCGACAGTCTTGGTGGGAAACACCATATATTTT.

The rearrangement links TRBV12-3 or TRBV12-4 to TRBJ2-1; D possibly uses TRBD1 or TRBD2 (5 bases each). Trimming stripped 6 bases from V and 10 bases from J, with 13 bases between. The CDR3 covers 12 residues. CDR3 in amino acids: CASRPGLREQFF. In nucleotides, the CDR3 is TGTGCCAGCAGGCCGGGGCTTCGGGAGCAGTTCTTC.

The chain carries TRBV7-9 and TRBJ2-1; TRBD2 matches at 7 bases. Looked up from germline, CDR1 is SEHNR and CDR2 is FQNEAQ (reference sequence). CDR3 length: 13 residues. CDR3 nucleotide sequence: TGTGCAGGAGCGGGGTGGTCCTACAATGAGCAGTTCTTC. Its protein is CAGAGWSYNEQFF.

The chain couples TRBV5-5 to TRBJ1-5, with D possibly matching TRBD1 (5 bases). V was shortened by 0 bases and J by 9 bases, with 16 bases between the two germline ends. The CDR3 loop spans 15 amino acids. Germline CDR1 SGHKS, CDR2 YYEKEE (reference sequence). CDR3 amino acids: CASSLAVQGLRPQHF. The CDR3 nucleotides read TGTGCCAGCAGCTTGGCGGTGCAGGGCCTTAGGCCCCAGCATTTT.

The chain couples TRBV5-1 to TRBJ2-4; the D gene is possibly TRBD2 (6 bases). Trimming pared 3 bases from V and 4 bases from J, leaving 17 bases between. The CDR3 contains 16 residues. Germline lookup yields CDR1 SGHRS and CDR2 YFSETQ. This CDR3 reads CASSYSPGREKNIQYF. The CDR3 nucleotides are TGCGCCAGCAGCTATTCCCCCGGACGGGAGAAAAACATTCAGTACTTC.

The chain carries TRBV12-3 or TRBV12-4 and TRBJ1-5; 10 bases agree with TRBD1. J was trimmed by 3 bases and V by 2 bases; bases with no gene match: 4. This CDR3 region has 16 residues. The DNA for the CDR3 is TGTGCCAGCAGTTTAAGGGGGACAGGGGTCAATCAGCCCCAGCATTTT. Its translation is CASSLRGTGVNQPQHF.

There are a few counts of this clonotype. Here the CDR3 reads CASSNRQFPEQYF. As DNA, the CDR3 is TGTGCCAGCAGCAACCGACAGTTTCCCGAGCAGTACTTC. This chain connects TRBV7-9 to TRBJ2-7; a possible D gene is TRBD1 (5 bases). In germline, CDR1 is SEHNR, CDR2 FQNEAQ (reference sequence). Deletions cut 5 bases from V and 6 bases from J, with 14 bases between. The length of the CDR3 is 13 residues.

This clonotype was counted between two and nine times. This chain uses TRBV7-8 with TRBJ1-5; D unclear. V was clipped by 7 bases and J by 3 bases, with 10 bases between them. CDR1 and CDR2 (germline): SGHVS, FQNEAQ. The CDR3 spans 13 residues. CDR3 region: CASNLDLNQPQHF. CDR3 nucleotides: TGTGCCAGCAACCTGGACCTCAATCAGCCCCAGCATTTT.

Only a few counts were recorded for this clonotype. The V and J genes are TRBV11-2 and TRBJ2-1; 8 bases align to TRBD2. This CDR3 region has 15 residues. CDR1 SGHAT and CDR2 FQNNGV come from the germline V gene. V shed 3 bases and J 6 bases; nucleotides not matched to a gene: 7. This chain's CDR3 is CASSFSGGPGNEQFF. The CDR3 DNA reads TGTGCCAGCAGCTTCTCGGGAGGGCCCGGCAATGAGCAGTTCTTC.

The CDR3 region has the DNA TGCAGCGCCCTCGGGGGTGAGGCCTACAATGAGCAGTTCTTC. This codes for CSALGGEAYNEQFF. J is TRBJ2-1 and V is TRBV29-1; TRBD2 is a possible D gene (6 bases). The V gene's germline CDR1 is SQVTM and CDR2 ANQGSEA. CDR3 length equals 14 residues. V was trimmed by 7 bases and J by 2 bases, leaving 15 bases between them.

The genes are TRBV15 and TRBJ1-2; D is possibly TRBD1 (5 bases). Germline V gene sequence: CDR1 LNHNV, CDR2 YYDKDF (reference sequence). The CDR3 length is 15 residues. V shed 3 bases and J shed 1 base, with 12 bases lying between them. In DNA form, the CDR3 reads TGTGCCACCAGCAGTAAACCCGACAGTAACTATGGCTACACCTTC. This translates into CATSSKPDSNYGYTF. The whole variable domain, filled in from reference TRBV15 and TRBJ1-2, reads DAMVIQNPRYQVTQFGKPVTLSCSQTLNHNVMYWYQQKSSQAPKLLFHYYDKDFNNEADTPDNFQSRRPNTSFCFLDIRSPGLGDTAMYLCATSSKPDSNYGYTFGSGTRLTVV.

This clonotype was detected a few times. The chain employs TRBV20-1 and TRBJ2-5, with D possibly being TRBD1 (5 bases). CDR1 is DFQATT, CDR2 SNEGSKA, per germline (reference sequence). The V gene lost 1 base and the J gene lost 4 bases, with 16 bases spanning the gap. The CDR3 runs 15 residues. CDR3: CSARASFGAGETQYF. DNA of the CDR3: TGCAGTGCTAGAGCCTCGTTTGGGGCAGGAGAGACCCAGTACTTC.

V is TRBV12-3 or TRBV12-4 and J is TRBJ2-1, with D perhaps TRBD2 (6 bases). Trimming removed 4 bases from V and 13 bases from J, with 11 bases in between. This CDR3 has 11 residues. The CDR3 sequence is CASSSVAVQFF. The CDR3 DNA reads TGTGCCAGCAGTTCAGTAGCGGTACAGTTCTTC.

The J gene is TRBJ2-5, the V gene TRBV2; the match to TRBD2 covers 7 bases. The CDR3 loop spans 15 amino acids. Germline CDR1 and CDR2: SNHLY and FYNNEI. Trimming removed 6 bases from V and 4 bases from J; junction bases left unmatched: 11. CDR3 nucleotides: TGTGCCAGCAGCACCACCGGACTAGGGGTAGAGACCCAGTACTTC. This sequence encodes CASSTTGLGVETQYF.

This clonotype showed up just a few times. The chain employs TRBV5-1 and TRBJ2-5; no clear D gene. Between the trimmed V and J ends, which lost 4 bases and 4 bases, there was a span of 17 bases. Germline CDR1 SGHRS, CDR2 YFSETQ. The CDR3 length is 15 residues. The CDR3 DNA follows: TGCGCCAGCAGCCCCCAGGCCTTAACAAGAGAGACCCAGTACTTC. Its protein product is CASSPQALTRETQYF.

In this sample, this clonotype turned up many times. The chain combines TRBV6-5 with TRBJ2-5, with a weak D call TRBD1 (5 bases). CDR3 length: 12 residues. Trimming took 6 bases from V and 5 from J, leaving 10 bases between them. From germline, CDR1 is MNHEY and CDR2 SVGAGI. CDR3 in DNA: TGTGCCAGCAGACCAGGGCCGGAGACCCAGTACTTC. Translated: CASRPGPETQYF.

There are a few counts of this clonotype. This sequence joins TRBV7-2 and TRBJ2-7, with D uncertain. Trimming left V 5 bases short and J 2 bases short, with 4 bases between. The CDR3 is 11 residues long. Germline CDR1 SGHTA, CDR2 FQGNSA. The CDR3 protein is CASSAAYEQYF. The CDR3 DNA reads as TGTGCCAGCAGCGCGGCCTACGAGCAGTACTTC.

The CDR3 bases are TGTGCCAGCAGCTTAGAAAGGCGGGACCAAGAGACCCAGTACTTC. It specifies CASSLERRDQETQYF. The gene calls are TRBV7-2 and TRBJ2-5, with D possibly TRBD2 on 5 matching bases. The CDR3 totals 15 residues. Trimming cost V 1 base and J 0 bases, with 9 bases left between them. Germline CDR1 and CDR2: SGHTA and FQGNSA.